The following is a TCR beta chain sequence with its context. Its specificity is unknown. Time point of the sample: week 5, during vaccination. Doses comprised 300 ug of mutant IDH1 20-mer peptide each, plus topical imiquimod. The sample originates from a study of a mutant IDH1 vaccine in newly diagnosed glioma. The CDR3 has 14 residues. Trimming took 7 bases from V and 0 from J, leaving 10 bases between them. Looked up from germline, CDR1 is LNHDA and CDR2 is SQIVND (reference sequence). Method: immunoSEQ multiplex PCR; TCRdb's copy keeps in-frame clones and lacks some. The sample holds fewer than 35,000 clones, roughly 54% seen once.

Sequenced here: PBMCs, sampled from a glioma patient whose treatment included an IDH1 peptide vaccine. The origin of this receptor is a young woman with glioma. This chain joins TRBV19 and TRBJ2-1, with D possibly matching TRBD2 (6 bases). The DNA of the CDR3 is TGTGCCAGTATGTCCGGGAGCTCCTACAATGAGCAGTTCTTC. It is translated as CASMSGSSYNEQFF.